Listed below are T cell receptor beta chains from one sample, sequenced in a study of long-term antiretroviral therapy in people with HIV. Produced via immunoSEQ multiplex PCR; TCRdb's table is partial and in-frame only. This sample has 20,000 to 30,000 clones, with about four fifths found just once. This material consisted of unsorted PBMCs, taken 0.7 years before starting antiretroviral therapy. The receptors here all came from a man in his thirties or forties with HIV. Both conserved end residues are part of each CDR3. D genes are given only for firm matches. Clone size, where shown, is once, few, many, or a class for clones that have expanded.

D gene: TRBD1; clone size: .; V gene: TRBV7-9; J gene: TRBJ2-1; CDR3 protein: CASSPQGSYNEQFF; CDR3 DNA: TGTGCCAGCAGCCCACAGGGGAGCTACAATGAGCAGTTCTTC
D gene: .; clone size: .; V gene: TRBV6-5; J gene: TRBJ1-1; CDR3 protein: CASSYRGSHTEAFF; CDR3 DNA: TGTGCCAGCAGTTACAGAGGCTCGCACACTGAAGCTTTCTTT
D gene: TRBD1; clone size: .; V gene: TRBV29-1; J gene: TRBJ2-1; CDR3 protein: CSVGPTGVGQFF; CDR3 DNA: TGCAGCGTTGGGCCGACAGGGGTTGGGCAGTTCTTC
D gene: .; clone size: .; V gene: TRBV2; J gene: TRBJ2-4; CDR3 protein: CASSGIGLGSSKNIQYF; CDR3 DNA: TGTGCCAGCAGTGGGATTGGCCTAGGGTCGTCCAAAAACATTCAGTACTTC
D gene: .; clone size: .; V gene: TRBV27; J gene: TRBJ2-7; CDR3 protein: CASSFGQTYEQYF; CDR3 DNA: TGTGCCAGCAGTTTTGGACAGACCTACGAGCAGTACTTC
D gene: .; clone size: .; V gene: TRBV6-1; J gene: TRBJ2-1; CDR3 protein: CASSGAGTPSYNEQFF; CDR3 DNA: TGTGCCAGCAGTGGAGCCGGGACTCCTTCCTACAATGAGCAGTTCTTC
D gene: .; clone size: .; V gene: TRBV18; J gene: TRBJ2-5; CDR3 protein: CASSPSIGSEWETQYF; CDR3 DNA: TGTGCCAGCTCACCAAGCATTGGCTCCGAATGGGAGACCCAGTACTTC
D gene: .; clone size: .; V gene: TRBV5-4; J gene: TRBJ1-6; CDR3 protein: CASSLGGRLINSPLHF; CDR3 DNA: TGTGCCAGCAGCTTGGGGGGTCGACTCATTAATTCACCCCTCCACTTT
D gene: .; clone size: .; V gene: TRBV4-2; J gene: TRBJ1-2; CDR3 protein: CASSQEGRESGGYTF; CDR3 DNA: TGTGCCAGCAGCCAAGAGGGTAGGGAGTCCGGGGGCTACACCTTC
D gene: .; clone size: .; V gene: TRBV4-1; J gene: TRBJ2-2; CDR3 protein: CASSQENRAAGELFF; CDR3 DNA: TGCGCCAGCAGCCAAGAAAACAGGGCGGCCGGGGAGCTGTTTTTT
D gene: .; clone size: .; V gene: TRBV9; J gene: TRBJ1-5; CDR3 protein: CASSVGGLGNQPQHF; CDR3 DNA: TGTGCCAGCAGCGTAGGAGGGCTCGGCAATCAGCCCCAGCATTTT
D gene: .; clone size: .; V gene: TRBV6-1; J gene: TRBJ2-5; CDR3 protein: CASSEGGSAKTQYF; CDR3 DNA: TGTGCCAGCAGTGAGGGGGGCTCGGCGAAGACCCAGTACTTC
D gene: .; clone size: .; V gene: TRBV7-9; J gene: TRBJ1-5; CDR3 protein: CASSLVVGASNQPQHF; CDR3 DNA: TGTGCCAGCAGCTTAGTCGTCGGGGCAAGCAATCAGCCCCAGCATTTT
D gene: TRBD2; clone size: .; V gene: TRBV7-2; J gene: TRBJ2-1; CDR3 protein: CASSPPGTTQFF; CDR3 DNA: TGTGCCAGCAGTCCCCCCGGGACTACGCAGTTCTTC
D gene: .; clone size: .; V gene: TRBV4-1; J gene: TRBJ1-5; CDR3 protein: CASGPGAGSNQPQHF; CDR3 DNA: TGCGCCAGCGGTCCCGGGGCGGGGAGCAATCAGCCCCAGCATTTT
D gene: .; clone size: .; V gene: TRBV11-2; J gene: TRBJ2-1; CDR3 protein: CASSLPGHYNEQFF; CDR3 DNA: TGTGCCAGCAGCTTACCTGGACACTACAATGAGCAGTTCTTC
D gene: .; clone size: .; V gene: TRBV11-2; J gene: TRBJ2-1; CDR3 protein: CASSLLGGYNEQFF; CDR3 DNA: TGTGCCAGCAGCTTACTTGGCGGCTACAATGAGCAGTTCTTC
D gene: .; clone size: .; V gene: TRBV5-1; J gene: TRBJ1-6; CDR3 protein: CASSLNLNSPLHF; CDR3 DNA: TGCGCCAGCAGCCTGAACCTAAATTCACCCCTCCACTTT
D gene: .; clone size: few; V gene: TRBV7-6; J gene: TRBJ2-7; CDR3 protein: CASMAGASYEQYF; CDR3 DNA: TGTGCCAGCATGGCGGGGGCCTCCTACGAGCAGTACTTC
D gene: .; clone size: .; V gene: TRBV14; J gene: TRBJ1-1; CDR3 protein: CASSQGGIGSGTEAFF; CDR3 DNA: TGTGCCAGCAGCCAAGGGGGTATTGGGTCCGGCACTGAAGCTTTCTTT
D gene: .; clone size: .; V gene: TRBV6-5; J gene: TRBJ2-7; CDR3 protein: CASSSGAGRPSYEQYF; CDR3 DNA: TGTGCCAGCAGTTCGGGGGCGGGACGCCCATCCTACGAGCAGTACTTC
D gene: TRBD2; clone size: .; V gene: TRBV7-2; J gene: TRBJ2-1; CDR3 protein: CASSRRTSVNEQFF; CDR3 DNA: TGTGCCAGCAGCCGAAGGACTAGTGTCAATGAGCAGTTCTTC
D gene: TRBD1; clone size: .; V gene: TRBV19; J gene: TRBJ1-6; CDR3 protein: CASRDRGNSPLHF; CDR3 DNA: TGTGCCAGTAGGGACAGGGGCAATTCACCCCTCCACTTT
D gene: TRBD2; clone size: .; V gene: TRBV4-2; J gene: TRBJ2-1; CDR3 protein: CASSQAGTNNEQFF; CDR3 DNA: TGTGCCAGCAGCCAGGCCGGGACTAACAATGAGCAGTTCTTC
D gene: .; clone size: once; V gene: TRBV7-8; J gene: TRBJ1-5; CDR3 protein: CASSPTQGEVWPQHF; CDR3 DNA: TGTGCCAGCAGCCCGACCCAGGGAGAGGTTTGGCCCCAGCATTTT
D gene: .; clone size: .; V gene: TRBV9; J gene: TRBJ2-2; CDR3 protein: CASSVGGRATGELFF; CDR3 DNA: TGTGCCAGCAGCGTAGGGGGCAGGGCCACCGGGGAGCTGTTTTTT
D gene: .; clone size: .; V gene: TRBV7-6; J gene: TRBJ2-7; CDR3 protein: CASTPGEAFDEQYF; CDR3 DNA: TGTGCCAGCACCCCCGGGGAGGCATTCGACGAGCAGTACTTC
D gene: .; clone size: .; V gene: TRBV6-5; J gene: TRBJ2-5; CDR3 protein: CASSHRAEETQYF; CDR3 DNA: TGTGCCAGCAGCCACCGGGCGGAAGAGACCCAGTACTTC
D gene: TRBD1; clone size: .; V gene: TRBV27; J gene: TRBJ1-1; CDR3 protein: CASSQGPGQGVNTEAFF; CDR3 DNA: TGTGCCAGCAGCCAAGGCCCGGGACAGGGGGTGAACACTGAAGCTTTCTTT
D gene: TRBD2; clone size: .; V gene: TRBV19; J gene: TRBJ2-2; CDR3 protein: CAVQTGGAGELFF; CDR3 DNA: TGTGCCGTTCAAACGGGAGGAGCCGGGGAGCTGTTTTTT
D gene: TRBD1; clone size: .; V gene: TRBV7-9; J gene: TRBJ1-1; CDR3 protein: CASTATGAKNTEAFF; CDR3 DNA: TGTGCCTCCACGGCGACAGGGGCGAAAAACACTGAAGCTTTCTTT
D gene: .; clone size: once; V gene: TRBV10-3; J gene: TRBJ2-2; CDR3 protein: CAISGRTLAGELFF; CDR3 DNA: TGTGCCATCAGTGGGCGGACTTTGGCCGGGGAGCTGTTTTTT
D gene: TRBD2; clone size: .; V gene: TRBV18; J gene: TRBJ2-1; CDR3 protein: CASSPRWRTSGRPEQFF; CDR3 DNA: TGTGCCAGCTCACCACGCTGGAGGACTAGCGGGAGACCGGAGCAGTTCTTC
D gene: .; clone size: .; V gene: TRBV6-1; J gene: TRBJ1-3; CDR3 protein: CASSAFGAATSGNTIYF; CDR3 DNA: TGTGCCAGCAGTGCATTCGGGGCCGCCACTTCTGGAAACACCATATATTTT
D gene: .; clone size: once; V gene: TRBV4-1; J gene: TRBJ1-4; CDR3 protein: CASSYLPGVATNEKLFF; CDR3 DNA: TGCGCCAGCAGCTACCTCCCGGGGGTTGCAACTAATGAAAAACTGTTTTTT
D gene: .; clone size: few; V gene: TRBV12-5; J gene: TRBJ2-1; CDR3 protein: CASGSGVGGGEQFF; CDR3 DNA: TGTGCTAGTGGTTCTGGCGTAGGGGGGGGTGAGCAGTTCTTC
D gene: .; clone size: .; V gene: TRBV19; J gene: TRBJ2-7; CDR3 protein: CASMSGTSYEQYF; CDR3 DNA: TGTGCCAGTATGAGCGGTACCTCCTACGAGCAGTACTTC
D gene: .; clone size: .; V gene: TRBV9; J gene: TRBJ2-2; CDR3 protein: CASSPHGTGYTGELFF; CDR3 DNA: TGTGCCAGCAGCCCCCATGGGACGGGGTACACCGGGGAGCTGTTTTTT
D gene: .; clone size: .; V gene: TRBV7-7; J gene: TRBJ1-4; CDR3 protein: CASSLSDGNEKLFF; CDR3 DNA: TGTGCTAGCAGCTTATCCGACGGAAATGAAAAACTGTTTTTT
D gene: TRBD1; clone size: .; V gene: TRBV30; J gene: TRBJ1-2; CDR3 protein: CAWRAGQGAFGYTF; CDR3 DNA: TGTGCCTGGAGGGCTGGGCAGGGGGCGTTCGGCTACACCTTC
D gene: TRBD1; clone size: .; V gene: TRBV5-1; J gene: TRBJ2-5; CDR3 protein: CASSLARTGAGETQYF; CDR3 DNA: TGCGCCAGCAGCTTGGCCCGGACAGGGGCAGGAGAGACCCAGTACTTC
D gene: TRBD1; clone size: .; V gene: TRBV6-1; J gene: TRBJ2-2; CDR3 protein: CASILEDRIAGELFF; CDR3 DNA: TGTGCCAGCATCCTAGAGGACAGGATCGCCGGGGAGCTGTTTTTT
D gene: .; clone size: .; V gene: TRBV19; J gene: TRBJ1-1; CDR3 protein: CASSSTGPGKAFF; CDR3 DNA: TGTGCCAGTAGTAGCACAGGTCCCGGGAAGGCTTTCTTT
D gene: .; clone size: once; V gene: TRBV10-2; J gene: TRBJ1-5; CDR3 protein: CASTSWGSNQPQHF; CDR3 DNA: TGCGCCAGCACATCTTGGGGTAGCAATCAGCCCCAGCATTTT
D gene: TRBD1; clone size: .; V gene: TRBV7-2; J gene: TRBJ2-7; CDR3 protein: CASSSRVGTGGREQYF; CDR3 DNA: TGTGCCAGCAGCTCCCGGGTCGGGACAGGGGGTCGCGAGCAGTACTTC
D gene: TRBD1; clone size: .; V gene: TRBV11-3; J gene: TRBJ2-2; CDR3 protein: CASSLDGGQGTGELFF; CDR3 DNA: TGTGCCAGCAGCTTAGATGGGGGACAGGGAACCGGGGAGCTGTTTTTT
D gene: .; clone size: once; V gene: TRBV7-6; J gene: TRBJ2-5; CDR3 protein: CASSPSGRETQYF; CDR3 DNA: TGTGCCAGCAGCCCGTCAGGGAGGGAGACCCAGTACTTC
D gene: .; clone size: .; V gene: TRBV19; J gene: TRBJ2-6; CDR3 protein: CASSRPTGTGANVLTF; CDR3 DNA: TGTGCCAGTAGTAGGCCCACAGGGACTGGGGCCAACGTCCTGACTTTC
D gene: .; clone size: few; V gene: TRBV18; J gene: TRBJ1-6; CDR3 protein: CASSPPSSGMTYNSPLHF; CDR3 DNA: TGTGCCAGCTCACCACCAAGTTCCGGGATGACCTATAATTCACCCCTCCACTTT
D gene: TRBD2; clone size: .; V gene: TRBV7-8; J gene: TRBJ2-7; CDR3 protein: CASSLGSSGFYEQYF; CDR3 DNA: TGTGCCAGCAGCTTAGGTTCTAGCGGGTTTTACGAGCAGTACTTC
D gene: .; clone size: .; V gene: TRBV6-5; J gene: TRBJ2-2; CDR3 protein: CASQIEFRNTGELFF; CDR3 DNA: TGTGCCAGCCAAATCGAGTTTCGGAACACCGGGGAGCTGTTTTTT
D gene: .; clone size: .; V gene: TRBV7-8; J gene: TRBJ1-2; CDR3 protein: CASSLDTIMGYTF; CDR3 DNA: TGTGCCAGCAGCTTAGACACTATTATGGGCTACACCTTC
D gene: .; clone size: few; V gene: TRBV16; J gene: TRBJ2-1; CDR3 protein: CASSQNPYYNEQFF; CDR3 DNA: TGTGCCAGCAGCCAAAACCCTTACTACAATGAGCAGTTCTTC
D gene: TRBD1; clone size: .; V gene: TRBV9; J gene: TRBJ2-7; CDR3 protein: CASSATGTAYEQYF; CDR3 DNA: TGTGCCAGCAGCGCCACCGGGACAGCCTACGAGCAGTACTTC